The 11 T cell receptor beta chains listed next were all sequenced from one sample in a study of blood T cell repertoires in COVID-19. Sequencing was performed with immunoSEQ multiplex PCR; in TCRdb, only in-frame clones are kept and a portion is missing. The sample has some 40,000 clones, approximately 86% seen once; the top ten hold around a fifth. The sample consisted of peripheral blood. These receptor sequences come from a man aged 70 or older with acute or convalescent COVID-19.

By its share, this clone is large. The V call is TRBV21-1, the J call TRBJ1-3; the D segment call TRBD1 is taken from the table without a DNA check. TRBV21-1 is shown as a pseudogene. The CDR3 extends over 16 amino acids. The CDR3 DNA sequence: TGTGCCAGCAGCAAAGGCCAGGGCCTCTCTGGAAACACCATATATTTT. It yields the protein CASSKGQGLSGNTIYF.

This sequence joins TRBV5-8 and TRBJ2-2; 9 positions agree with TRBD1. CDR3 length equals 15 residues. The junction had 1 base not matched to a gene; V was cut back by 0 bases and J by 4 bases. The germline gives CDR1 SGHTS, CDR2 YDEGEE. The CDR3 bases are TGTGCCAGCAGCTTGGACAGGGGGCCCACCGGGGAGCTGTTTTTT. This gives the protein CASSLDRGPTGELFF.

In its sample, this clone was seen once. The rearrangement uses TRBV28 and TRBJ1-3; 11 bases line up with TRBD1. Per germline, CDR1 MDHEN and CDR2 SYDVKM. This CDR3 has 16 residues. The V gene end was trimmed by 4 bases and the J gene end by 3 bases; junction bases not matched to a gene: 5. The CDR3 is CASSSRGTGGGNTIYF. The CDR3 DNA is TGTGCCAGCAGTTCCCGTGGGACAGGGGGTGGAAACACCATATATTTT.

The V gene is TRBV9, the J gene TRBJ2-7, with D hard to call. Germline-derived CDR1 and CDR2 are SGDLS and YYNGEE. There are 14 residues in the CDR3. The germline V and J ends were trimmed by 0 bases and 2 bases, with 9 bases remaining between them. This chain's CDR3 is CASSVAARTYEQYF. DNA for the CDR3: TGTGCCAGCAGCGTAGCTGCCAGGACCTACGAGCAGTACTTC.

This chain's CDR3 is CASSHGTGVVTQHF. The CDR3 nucleotides read TGTGCCAGCAGCCACGGGACAGGGGTCGTGACCCAGCATTTT. V is TRBV3-1 (or the pseudogene TRBV3-2) and J is TRBJ1-5, with TRBD1 identical over 10 bases. The CDR3 totals 14 residues. CDR1 and CDR2 (germline): LGHDT, YNNKEL (reference sequence). The V segment lost 3 bases and the J segment 11 bases; nucleotides outside the gene matches: 7.

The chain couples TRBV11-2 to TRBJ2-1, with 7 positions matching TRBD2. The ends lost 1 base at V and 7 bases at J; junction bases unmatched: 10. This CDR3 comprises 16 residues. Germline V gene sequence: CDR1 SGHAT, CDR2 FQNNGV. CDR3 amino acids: CASSLVPRGSANEQFF. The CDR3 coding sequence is TGTGCCAGCAGCTTAGTACCACGCGGGAGTGCTAATGAGCAGTTCTTC.

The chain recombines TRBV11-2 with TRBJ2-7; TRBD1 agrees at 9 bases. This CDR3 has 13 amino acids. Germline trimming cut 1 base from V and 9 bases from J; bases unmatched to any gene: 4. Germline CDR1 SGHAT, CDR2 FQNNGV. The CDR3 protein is CASSLVTGGGQYF. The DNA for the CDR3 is TGTGCCAGCAGCTTAGTGACAGGGGGAGGGCAGTACTTC.

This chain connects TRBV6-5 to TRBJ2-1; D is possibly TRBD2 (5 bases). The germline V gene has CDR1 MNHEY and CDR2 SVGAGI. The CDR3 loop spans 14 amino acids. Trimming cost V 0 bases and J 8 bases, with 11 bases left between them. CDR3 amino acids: CASSYSGSVDEQFF. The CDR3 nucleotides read TGTGCCAGCAGTTACTCGGGTAGCGTGGATGAGCAGTTCTTC.

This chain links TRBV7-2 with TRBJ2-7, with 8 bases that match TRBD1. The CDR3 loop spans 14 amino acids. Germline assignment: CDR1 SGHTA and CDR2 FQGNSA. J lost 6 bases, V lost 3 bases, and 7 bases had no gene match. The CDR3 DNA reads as TGTGCCAGCAGCTTCCCGGGACAGGACAGCGAGCAGTACTTC. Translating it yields CASSFPGQDSEQYF.

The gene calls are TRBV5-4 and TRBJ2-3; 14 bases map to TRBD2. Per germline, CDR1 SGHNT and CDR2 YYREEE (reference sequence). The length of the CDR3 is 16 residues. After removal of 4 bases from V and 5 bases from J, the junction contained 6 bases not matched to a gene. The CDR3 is CASSPMTSGRGDTQYF. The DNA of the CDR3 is TGTGCCAGCAGCCCCATGACTAGCGGGAGGGGAGATACGCAGTATTTT. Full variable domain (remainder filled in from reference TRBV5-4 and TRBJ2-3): ETGVTQSPTHLIKTRGQQVTLRCSSQSGHNTVSWYQQALGQGPQFIFQYYREEENGRGNFPPRFSGLQFPNYSSELNVNALELDDSALYLCASSPMTSGRGDTQYFGPGTRLTVL.

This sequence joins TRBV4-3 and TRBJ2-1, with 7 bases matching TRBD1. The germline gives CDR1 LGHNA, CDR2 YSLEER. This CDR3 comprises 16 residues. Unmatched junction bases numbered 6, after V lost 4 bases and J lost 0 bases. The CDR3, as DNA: TGCGCCAGCAGCCCTGGGCCAGGGGGCTCCTACAATGAGCAGTTCTTC. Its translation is CASSPGPGGSYNEQFF.